This passage covers 26 T cell receptor beta chains from one sample sequenced in a study of cytomegalovirus exposure and HLA in healthy donors. PCR used 60 Vbeta primers and 13 Jbeta primers. The repertoire was sequenced with immunoSEQ multiplex PCR; TCRdb's copy has only in-frame clones and lacks some. The repertoire has some 130,000 clones, 79% of them found once; the top ten carry around 7%. Sequencing used PBMCs. The receptors here all came from a man aged 35-49 years in good health and CMV-seropositive.

V usage is TRBV5-1 and J usage is TRBJ2-2; 7 bases agree with TRBD2. After removal of 6 bases from V and 3 bases from J, the junction contained 5 bases not matched to a gene. The length of the CDR3 is 14 residues. Germline V lookup: CDR1 SGHRS, CDR2 YFSETQ. The CDR3 spells CASTRDYDTGELFF. In DNA, the CDR3 is TGCGCCAGCACGAGGGACTACGACACCGGGGAGCTGTTTTTT.

CDR3 amino acids: CALNRGGTEAFF. In DNA, the CDR3 is TGTGCCTTAAACAGGGGGGGCACTGAAGCTTTCTTT. The chain joins TRBV30 to TRBJ1-1; TRBD1 matches at 8 bases. Germline loops: CDR1 GTSNPN, CDR2 SVGIG (reference sequence). CDR3 length: 12 amino acids. V gave up 7 bases and J gave up 4 bases; unmatched junction bases: 5.

The chain couples TRBV29-1 to TRBJ2-6; D call uncertain. The CDR3 has 15 residues. From germline, CDR1 is SQVTM and CDR2 ANQGSEA. The V and J ends lost 1 base and 0 bases respectively, with 7 bases between them. CDR3 residues: CSVEGGDSGANVLTF. CDR3 in DNA: TGCAGCGTTGAAGGAGGCGACTCTGGGGCCAACGTCCTGACTTTC.

This clone showed up just once. This chain links TRBV28 with TRBJ1-1, with no clear D. Trimming pared 6 bases from V and 0 bases from J, leaving 8 bases between. The CDR3 has 13 residues. Germline V gives CDR1 MDHEN, CDR2 SYDVKM. CDR3 amino acids: CASSFRLNTEAFF. CDR3 DNA: TGTGCCAGCAGCTTCCGTCTGAACACTGAAGCTTTCTTT. Variable domain in full (rest from reference TRBV28 and TRBJ1-1): DVKVTQSSRYLVKRTGEKVFLECVQDMDHENMFWYRQDPGLGLRLIYFSYDVKMKEKGDIPEGYSVSREKKERFSLILESASTNQTSMYLCASSFRLNTEAFFGQGTRLTVV.

The chain is built from TRBV6-1 and TRBJ2-7; 9 nucleotides line up with TRBD1. Germline loops: CDR1 MNHNS, CDR2 SASEGT. The CDR3 covers 16 residues. J was trimmed by 3 bases and V by 3 bases; bases with no gene match: 9. CDR3 DNA: TGTGCCAGCAGTGACGTATTGAGGGACAGGGTCTACGAGCAGTACTTC. Protein product: CASSDVLRDRVYEQYF.

V and J are TRBV28 and TRBJ2-7, with D possibly TRBD1 on 6 matching bases. CDR3 length: 14 residues. In germline, CDR1 is MDHEN, CDR2 SYDVKM. V dropped 5 bases and J dropped 1 base, with 12 bases sitting between them. CDR3 protein: CASSQQGPSYEQYF. CDR3 nucleotides: TGTGCCAGCAGTCAGCAGGGGCCTTCCTACGAGCAGTACTTC. The variable domain in full, with the rest retrieved from reference TRBV28 and TRBJ2-7, is DVKVTQSSRYLVKRTGEKVFLECVQDMDHENMFWYRQDPGLGLRLIYFSYDVKMKEKGDIPEGYSVSREKKERFSLILESASTNQTSMYLCASSQQGPSYEQYFGPGTRLTVT.

The chain recombines TRBV7-2 with TRBJ2-3, with D perhaps TRBD1 (5 bases). The CDR3 has 13 amino acids. Germline lookup yields CDR1 SGHTA and CDR2 FQGNSA. The V end was cut by 1 base, the J end by 5 bases, with 7 bases between. The CDR3 region is CASSLGQKDTQYF. For the CDR3, the DNA is TGTGCCAGCAGCTTAGGACAGAAAGATACGCAGTATTTT. Full variable domain (rest looked up from reference TRBV7-2 and TRBJ2-3): GAGVSQSPSNKVTEKGKDVELRCDPISGHTALYWYRQSLGQGLEFLIYFQGNSAPDKSGLPSDRFSAERTGGSVSTLTIQRTQQEDSAVYLCASSLGQKDTQYFGPGTRLTVL.

The V and J genes are TRBV11-3 and TRBJ2-2; 11 bases align to TRBD2. V trimming: 0 bases; J trimming: 6 bases; junction bases outside the gene matches: 15. This CDR3 comprises 20 residues. Germline V lookup: CDR1 SGHNT, CDR2 YENEEA. CDR3 nucleotides: TGTGCCAGCAGCTTAGAAACACTGGGCACTAGCGGGAGAGGCTCCGGGGAGCTGTTTTTT. Translation: CASSLETLGTSGRGSGELFF.

The chain couples TRBV4-2 to TRBJ2-2; TRBD2 matches at 9 bases. The length of the CDR3 is 16 residues. V shed 4 bases and J 6 bases; nucleotides not matched to a gene: 9. The V gene's germline CDR1 is LGHNA and CDR2 YNFKEQ. The CDR3 protein is CASSPLSGGRAGELFF. The CDR3 DNA sequence: TGTGCCAGCAGCCCTCTCTCGGGCGGGAGGGCCGGGGAGCTGTTTTTT.

This clone came up a few times. Within the sample, other DNA sequences also encode this same CDR3. The chain has TRBV5-6 and TRBJ2-7, with 10 nucleotides matching TRBD2. V trimming: 3 bases; J trimming: 2 bases; junction bases outside the gene matches: 5. This CDR3 spans 15 amino acids. Germline V gene sequence: CDR1 SGHDT, CDR2 YYEEEE. The CDR3 protein is CASSSASGRAYEQYF. The DNA of the CDR3 is TGTGCCAGCAGCTCAGCCAGCGGGAGGGCCTACGAGCAGTACTTC.

The CDR3 loop is CASSALAGGLTGELFF. The CDR3 bases are TGCGCCAGCAGTGCACTAGCGGGAGGTCTCACCGGGGAGCTGTTTTTT. This chain joins TRBV10-1 and TRBJ2-2; TRBD2 matches 12 bases. The germline CDR1 and CDR2 sequences are WNHNN and SYGVQD (reference sequence). Trimming took 4 bases from V and 4 from J; bases not matched to a gene: 4. The CDR3 is made up of 16 amino acids.

This clone has only one observation. The CDR3 here is CATSLVNEQFF. The CDR3 nucleotides are TGTGCCACCAGCCTTGTCAATGAGCAGTTCTTC. The chain links TRBV15 to TRBJ2-1; D unresolved. V shed 5 bases and J shed 6 bases, with 5 bases lying between them. From germline, CDR1 is LNHNV and CDR2 YYDKDF (reference sequence). This CDR3 has 11 residues.

The chain is built from TRBV11-3 and TRBJ2-7, with 10 bases identical to TRBD1. CDR3 length: 13 residues. J gave up 10 bases and V 5 bases, and 8 bases lay outside the gene matches. The germline CDR1 and CDR2 sequences are SGHNT and YENEEA. DNA of the CDR3: TGTGCCAGCAGCGGAGGGACAGGGGTAGGTCAGTACTTC. Its translation: CASSGGTGVGQYF.

The rearrangement uses TRBV9 and TRBJ2-2; 8 nucleotides agree with TRBD1. This CDR3 has 17 amino acids. J lost 4 bases, V lost 1 base, and 9 bases had no gene match. CDR1 SGDLS and CDR2 YYNGEE come from the germline V gene. CDR3 nucleotide sequence: TGTGCCAGCAGCGTACGTCTGGGGACAGGCCTCACCGGGGAGCTGTTTTTT. Its translation: CASSVRLGTGLTGELFF.

J is TRBJ2-3 and V is TRBV2, with 15 bases lining up with TRBD2. The germline CDR1 and CDR2 sequences are SNHLY and FYNNEI. V shed 6 bases and J 14 bases; nucleotides not matched to a gene: 12. The CDR3 has 15 amino acids. CDR3 DNA: TGTGCCAGCAGACCAGGACTAGCGGGAGGGTCGTGGGGGTATTTT. Translation: CASRPGLAGGSWGYF.

The V call is TRBV5-6, the J call TRBJ2-1, with 9 bases identical to TRBD2. CDR3 length: 16 residues. V lost 4 bases, J lost 2 bases, and 7 bases stayed unmatched. The germline V gene has CDR1 SGHDT and CDR2 YYEEEE. This CDR3 is CASSPAGGETYNEQFF. DNA for the CDR3: TGTGCCAGCAGCCCGGCGGGGGGGGAGACCTACAATGAGCAGTTCTTC.

V and J are TRBV21-1 and TRBJ2-7; the table's TRBD1 call for D was not verified on the DNA. TRBV21-1 is annotated as a pseudogene. The CDR3 has 14 residues. The CDR3 region has the DNA TGTGCCAGCAGCACCGACACGAGTTCCTACGAGCAGTACTTC. This translates into CASSTDTSSYEQYF.

The rearrangement uses TRBV19 and TRBJ1-4; D gene uncertain. V gave up 0 bases and J gave up 6 bases, with 17 bases separating them. The germline CDR1 and CDR2 sequences are LNHDA and SQIVND (reference sequence). CDR3 length: 17 residues. The CDR3 spells CASSIDQRLAEDEKLFF. The CDR3 bases are TGTGCCAGTAGTATAGATCAAAGACTCGCCGAGGATGAAAAACTGTTTTTT.

V and J are TRBV19 and TRBJ2-1; 8 bases map to TRBD2. Trimming at V came to 5 bases and at J to 5 bases, leaving 5 bases not matched to a gene. The germline CDR1 and CDR2 sequences are LNHDA and SQIVND (reference sequence). The CDR3 is made up of 14 amino acids. The CDR3 coding sequence is TGTGCCAGTAGTCTAAATAGCGGGAACAATGAGCAGTTCTTC. Translated: CASSLNSGNNEQFF.

This clone was recorded a few times. V usage is TRBV28 and J usage is TRBJ2-1, with TRBD2 identical over 8 bases. Germline assignment: CDR1 MDHEN and CDR2 SYDVKM. The CDR3 sequence is 17 residues long. The trim removed 7 bases at V and 6 bases at J, leaving 17 bases unmatched. The CDR3 is CASTPLVPGGFGNEQFF. CDR3 in DNA: TGTGCCAGCACCCCTTTAGTGCCGGGAGGGTTCGGCAATGAGCAGTTCTTC.

This clone appeared a few times. The chain joins TRBV19 to TRBJ1-1, with D tentatively TRBD1 (6 bases). Germline assignment: CDR1 LNHDA and CDR2 SQIVND (reference sequence). The CDR3 has 14 amino acids. Trimming removed 4 bases from V and 1 base from J, with 10 bases in between. The CDR3 bases are TGTGCCAGTAGTACGTTGACAGGGAACACTGAAGCTTTCTTT. Its translation is CASSTLTGNTEAFF.

This chain joins TRBV7-9 and TRBJ1-4; 7 bases fit TRBD1. V lost 5 bases to trimming and J lost 4 bases; unmatched junction nucleotides: 7. Germline V lookup: CDR1 SEHNR, CDR2 FQNEAQ (reference sequence). The CDR3 totals 15 residues. The DNA of the CDR3 is TGTGCCAGCAGCACCCGACAGGGTGGTAATGAAAAACTGTTTTTT. Its protein is CASSTRQGGNEKLFF. Combining the CDR3 with reference TRBV7-9 and TRBJ1-4 gives the whole variable domain DTGVSQNPRHKITKRGQNVTFRCDPISEHNRLYWYRQTLGQGPEFLTYFQNEAQLEKSRLLSDRFSAERPKGSFSTLEIQRTEQGDSAMYLCASSTRQGGNEKLFFGSGTQLSVL.

The chain recombines TRBV19 with TRBJ1-4; D gene unclear. The germline V and J ends were trimmed by 3 bases and 0 bases, with 8 bases remaining between them. The V gene's germline CDR1 is LNHDA and CDR2 SQIVND (reference sequence). This CDR3 comprises 15 residues. The CDR3, as DNA: TGTGCCAGTAGTATTAGTGCTGCAACTAATGAAAAACTGTTTTTT. Translating gives CASSISAATNEKLFF.

CDR3 nucleotide sequence: TGTGCCAGCAGCAAAGGGACAGGGGGAAGGAAGGATGGCTACACCTTC. Amino acid sequence: CASSKGTGGRKDGYTF. This chain uses TRBV5-5 with TRBJ1-2; 11 positions agree with TRBD1. The germline CDR1 and CDR2 sequences are SGHKS and YYEKEE (reference sequence). The CDR3 is 16 residues long. J gave up 6 bases and V 4 bases, and 11 bases lay outside the gene matches.

The chain uses TRBV7-8 and TRBJ1-5; 11 bases fit TRBD1. J lost 4 bases, V lost 3 bases, and 2 bases had no gene match. CDR3 length: 15 amino acids. The germline CDR1 and CDR2 sequences are SGHVS and FQNEAQ. CDR3 in DNA: TGTGCCAGCAGCTTCGGGACAGGGGGAAATCAGCCCCAGCATTTT. Residues: CASSFGTGGNQPQHF.

The CDR3 bases are TGTGCCATCAGTGAGTCGACTAGCGGGAGAGGCGATGAGCAGTTCTTC. Amino acid sequence: CAISESTSGRGDEQFF. The rearrangement uses TRBV10-3 and TRBJ2-1, with 12 nucleotides matching TRBD2. The germline V gene has CDR1 ENHRY and CDR2 SYGVKD. The J segment lost 8 bases and the V segment lost 0 bases, leaving 5 bases of the junction unmatched. The CDR3 contains 16 residues.